This TCR beta chain was found in a study of OX40 agonist ivuxolimab in advanced cancers. Study at large: Patients undergoing dose escalation presented with hepatocellular carcinoma, melanoma, renal cell or head and neck cancer.

Measured with immunoSEQ multiplex PCR; TCRdb has only the in-frame clones, and not every one. Of fewer than 25,000 clones in the sample, roughly four fifths were seen once. Study-level points and caveats: Relative to CD4+, CD8+ T cells held more expanded clones on average.

In germline, CDR1 is SGDLS, CDR2 YYNGEE. There are 14 residues in the CDR3. Trimming took 0 bases from V and 5 from J; bases not matched to a gene: 3. With respect to this clone: Its antigen is unidentified.

The genes are TRBV9 and TRBJ2-7; 9 bases line up with TRBD1. The sequence was obtained from an adult with an advanced solid tumor such as melanoma, head and neck, liver or kidney cancer. The sample was CD4+ or CD8+ T cells sorted from blood, taken in a trial of the OX40 agonist ivuxolimab. The chain's CDR3 is CASSVGDREHEQYF. CDR3 DNA sequence: TGTGCCAGCAGCGTAGGGGACAGGGAACACGAGCAGTACTTC.